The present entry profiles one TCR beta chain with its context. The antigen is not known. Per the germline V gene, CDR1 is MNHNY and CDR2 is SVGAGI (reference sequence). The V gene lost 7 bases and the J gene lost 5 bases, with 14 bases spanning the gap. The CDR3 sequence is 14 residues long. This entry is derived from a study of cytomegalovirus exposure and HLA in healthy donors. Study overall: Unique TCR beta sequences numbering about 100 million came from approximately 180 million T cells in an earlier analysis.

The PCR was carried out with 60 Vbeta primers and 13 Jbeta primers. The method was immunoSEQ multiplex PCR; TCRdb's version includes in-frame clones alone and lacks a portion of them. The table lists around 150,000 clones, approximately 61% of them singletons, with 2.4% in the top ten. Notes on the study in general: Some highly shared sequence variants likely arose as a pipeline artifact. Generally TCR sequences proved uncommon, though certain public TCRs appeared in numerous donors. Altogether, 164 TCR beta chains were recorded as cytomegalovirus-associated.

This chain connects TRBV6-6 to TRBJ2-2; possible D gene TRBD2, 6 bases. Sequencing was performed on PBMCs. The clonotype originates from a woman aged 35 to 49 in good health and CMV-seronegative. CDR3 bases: TGTGCCAGCACCTTAACTAGCCCTACCGGGGAGCTGTTTTTT. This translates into CASTLTSPTGELFF.